This T cell receptor beta chain originates from a study of blood T cell repertoires in COVID-19. About the study: Samples taken during acute and convalescent COVID-19 were collected in the United States, Italy and Spain. PBMCs, B-cell-depleted T cells, or T cells were the source of the cDNA or gDNA that made up the material.

Patients from Seattle were sampled longitudinally, starting during active infection. In the study's own analysis: The authors estimated nucleated cell counts from reference gene primer amplification. Clones were sequenced by immunoSEQ multiplex PCR, and TCRdb holds only the in-frame ones, with some missing. V, J and clone size derive from that table, while D and trimming were established from the DNA sequence. The sample includes around 140,000 clones, around 89% of them seen just once. A word on this clone: One end of the junction does not line up with germline, which may come from a read error.

CDR3 length: 10 amino acids. CDR1 is WNHNN, CDR2 SYGVQD, per germline (reference sequence). This receptor was taken from a man aged 55 to 70 with COVID-19, enrolled during active disease. This chain joins TRBV10-1 and TRBJ2-7, with D hard to call. The sequencing sample was made of peripheral blood. The CDR3 DNA reads TGCGCCACCCCACGGCAGCCGGAGCACTTC. It is translated as CATPRQPEHF.